This T cell receptor beta chain was documented in a study of cytomegalovirus exposure and HLA in healthy donors. Study-wide findings and caveats: Most sequenced TCRs were rare (though some public TCRs occurred in many donors). Several of the most significant clusters appeared, in a later analysis, to be linked to common viral pathogens.

Vbeta (60) and Jbeta (13) primers were used in the PCR. Only in-frame clones appear in the TCRdb table, and some are missing; sequencing was by immunoSEQ multiplex PCR. This table has about 180,000 clones, approximately 80% appearing once. CDR3 length: 18 amino acids. V lost 2 bases and J lost 3; bases outside the gene matches: 12. The germline V gene encodes CDR1 LGHNA and CDR2 YSLEER. This clone was detected only once. Its antigen is not known. Material for sequencing was PBMCs. The source is a girl aged 10-17 years in good health and CMV-seropositive. The V and J genes are TRBV4-3 and TRBJ2-3; TRBD1 matches 9 bases. CDR3 in DNA: TGCGCCAGCAGCCAATACAGACAGGGGGTCGGAGGAACAGATACGCAGTATTTT. The encoded protein is CASSQYRQGVGGTDTQYF.